The rows below give T cell receptor beta chains drawn from one sample of a study of TIL therapy for anti-PD-1-resistant metastatic lung cancer. Assay: immunoSEQ multiplex PCR; the TCRdb copy retains only in-frame clones and omits some. The sample includes around 45,000 clones, 70% to 85% of them seen just once. Sequenced material: tumor tissue, taken at baseline. The receptors stem from a person between 25 and 80 years old with non-small cell lung cancer. CDR3s include the opening cysteine and the closing phenylalanine or tryptophan. The order of the fields is CDR3 protein, CDR3 DNA, J gene, D gene, clone size, V gene. A D gene is named only where the DNA matches it firmly. Clone sizes are given selectively: once, few, many, or a class where the clone is expanded.

CDR3 protein: CASSLVLGPQPGTF
CDR3 DNA: TGTGCCAGCAGCTTAGTCTTGGGGCCTCAGCCTGGTACCTTC
J gene: TRBJ1-2
D gene: NA
clone size: NA
V gene: TRBV7-2

CDR3 protein: CSAVGGASYTF
CDR3 DNA: TGCAGTGCCGTGGGGGGTGCCAGCTACACCTTC
J gene: TRBJ1-2
D gene: NA
clone size: NA
V gene: TRBV20-1

CDR3 protein: CASSSTYYSYEQYF
CDR3 DNA: TGTGCCAGCAGCTCCACTTACTACTCCTACGAGCAGTACTTC
J gene: TRBJ2-7
D gene: NA
clone size: NA
V gene: TRBV6-5

CDR3 protein: CASSWALNPPQHF
CDR3 DNA: TGTGCCAGCAGTTGGGCTCTAAATCCGCCCCAGCATTTT
J gene: TRBJ1-5
D gene: NA
clone size: few
V gene: TRBV28

CDR3 protein: CASSFQDGRAREQYF
CDR3 DNA: TGTGCCAGCAGTTTTCAGGACGGGAGGGCGAGAGAGCAGTACTTC
J gene: TRBJ2-7
D gene: TRBD2
clone size: NA
V gene: TRBV27

CDR3 protein: CASSYSKAYEQYF
CDR3 DNA: TGTGCCAGCAGTTACTCGAAGGCCTACGAGCAGTACTTC
J gene: TRBJ2-7
D gene: NA
clone size: few
V gene: TRBV6-6

CDR3 protein: CAVHRDRMNTEAFF
CDR3 DNA: TGTGCCGTCCACCGGGACAGGATGAACACTGAAGCTTTCTTT
J gene: TRBJ1-1
D gene: TRBD1
clone size: NA
V gene: TRBV13

CDR3 protein: CASSFSSNQPQHF
CDR3 DNA: TGTGCCAGCAGTTTCAGTAGCAATCAGCCCCAGCATTTT
J gene: TRBJ1-5
D gene: NA
clone size: few
V gene: TRBV27

CDR3 protein: CASSQYSGRRDEQFF
CDR3 DNA: TGCGCCAGCAGCCAATATAGCGGGAGGCGCGATGAGCAGTTCTTC
J gene: TRBJ2-1
D gene: TRBD2
clone size: NA
V gene: TRBV4-1

CDR3 protein: CASSQTGQNEKLFF
CDR3 DNA: TGTGCCAGCAGTCAGACGGGACAGAATGAAAAACTGTTTTTT
J gene: TRBJ1-4
D gene: TRBD1
clone size: NA
V gene: TRBV6-5

CDR3 protein: CAWVGAYNEQFF
CDR3 DNA: TGTGCCTGGGTGGGAGCCTACAATGAGCAGTTCTTC
J gene: TRBJ2-1
D gene: NA
clone size: few
V gene: TRBV30

CDR3 protein: CASSSPGLAGGPLKQYF
CDR3 DNA: TGTGCCAGCAGTTCCCCAGGACTAGCGGGGGGGCCTCTTAAGCAGTATTTT
J gene: TRBJ2-3
D gene: TRBD2
clone size: NA
V gene: TRBV28

CDR3 protein: CASSPDGRSNSPLHF
CDR3 DNA: TGCGCCAGCTCACCAGATGGACGGTCTAATTCACCCCTCCACTTT
J gene: TRBJ1-6
D gene: NA
clone size: many
V gene: TRBV5-1

CDR3 protein: CASSPTRKNTGELFF
CDR3 DNA: TGTGCCAGCAGCCCCACTAGAAAAAACACCGGGGAGCTGTTTTTT
J gene: TRBJ2-2
D gene: NA
clone size: NA
V gene: TRBV5-6

CDR3 protein: CASSSRRTSGRSVETQYF
CDR3 DNA: TGTGCCAGCAGCTCCCGTAGGACTAGCGGGAGGAGTGTAGAGACCCAGTACTTC
J gene: TRBJ2-5
D gene: TRBD2
clone size: NA
V gene: TRBV7-2

CDR3 protein: CASRGGGRIDTQYF
CDR3 DNA: TGCGCCAGCAGGGGCGGCGGGAGGATAGATACGCAGTATTTT
J gene: TRBJ2-3
D gene: TRBD2
clone size: NA
V gene: TRBV10-2

CDR3 protein: CASSVAGGDNEQFF
CDR3 DNA: TGCGCCAGCAGTGTAGCGGGGGGAGACAATGAGCAGTTCTTC
J gene: TRBJ2-1
D gene: TRBD2
clone size: few
V gene: TRBV10-2

CDR3 protein: CASSLSGFGYTF
CDR3 DNA: TGTGCCAGCAGCTTAAGTGGCTTTGGCTACACCTTC
J gene: TRBJ1-2
D gene: NA
clone size: NA
V gene: TRBV11-2

CDR3 protein: CASSDGLAGESHEQFF
CDR3 DNA: TGCGCCAGCAGCGACGGACTAGCGGGAGAATCGCATGAGCAGTTCTTC
J gene: TRBJ2-1
D gene: TRBD2
clone size: once
V gene: TRBV5-1

CDR3 protein: CSVEPASNTEAFF
CDR3 DNA: TGCAGCGTTGAGCCAGCCAGTAACACTGAAGCTTTCTTT
J gene: TRBJ1-1
D gene: NA
clone size: few
V gene: TRBV29-1

CDR3 protein: CASSEGQGGISYNEQFF
CDR3 DNA: TGTGCCAGCAGTGAAGGACAGGGTGGGATCTCCTACAATGAGCAGTTCTTC
J gene: TRBJ2-1
D gene: TRBD1
clone size: NA
V gene: TRBV6-1

CDR3 protein: CASSIGPRNTIYF
CDR3 DNA: TGTGCCAGTAGTATAGGGCCGAGAAACACCATATATTTT
J gene: TRBJ1-3
D gene: NA
clone size: once
V gene: TRBV19

CDR3 protein: CASSLTGGSEAFF
CDR3 DNA: TGTGCCAGCAGCTTGACAGGGGGCTCTGAAGCTTTCTTT
J gene: TRBJ1-1
D gene: TRBD1
clone size: NA
V gene: TRBV5-4

CDR3 protein: CATRAGGTQYF
CDR3 DNA: TGTGCCACCAGGGCAGGGGGCACCCAGTACTTC
J gene: TRBJ2-5
D gene: TRBD1
clone size: NA
V gene: TRBV15

CDR3 protein: CASSEAGEQFF
CDR3 DNA: TGTGCCAGCAGTGAAGCGGGGGAGCAGTTCTTC
J gene: TRBJ2-1
D gene: NA
clone size: few
V gene: TRBV2

CDR3 protein: CASSWTGTGHGGELFF
CDR3 DNA: TGTGCCAGCAGCTGGACCGGGACAGGGCACGGCGGGGAGCTGTTTTTT
J gene: TRBJ2-2
D gene: TRBD1
clone size: NA
V gene: TRBV7-6

CDR3 protein: CASSDPGGRGTDTQYF
CDR3 DNA: TGTGCCAGCAGTGACCCCGGGGGCAGGGGCACAGATACGCAGTATTTT
J gene: TRBJ2-3
D gene: NA
clone size: NA
V gene: TRBV25-1

CDR3 protein: CASRTLAGAPGQFF
CDR3 DNA: TGCGCCAGCAGAACCCTAGCGGGGGCGCCCGGACAGTTCTTC
J gene: TRBJ2-1
D gene: TRBD2
clone size: NA
V gene: TRBV5-1

CDR3 protein: CASSMRGGLGNQPQHF
CDR3 DNA: TGTGCCAGTAGTATGCGGGGAGGGCTCGGCAATCAGCCCCAGCATTTT
J gene: TRBJ1-5
D gene: NA
clone size: NA
V gene: TRBV19

CDR3 protein: CASSPVRGDRGEQYF
CDR3 DNA: TGTGCCAGCAGCCCGGTTCGGGGGGACCGTGGGGAGCAGTACTTC
J gene: TRBJ2-7
D gene: TRBD2
clone size: NA
V gene: TRBV7-8

CDR3 protein: CASSVVKSNTGELFF
CDR3 DNA: TGTGCCAGCAGCGTAGTTAAATCGAACACCGGGGAGCTGTTTTTT
J gene: TRBJ2-2
D gene: NA
clone size: NA
V gene: TRBV9

CDR3 protein: CATSRNAVGGETQYF
CDR3 DNA: TGTGCCACCAGCAGAAACGCGGTAGGGGGGGAGACCCAGTACTTC
J gene: TRBJ2-5
D gene: NA
clone size: once
V gene: TRBV15

CDR3 protein: CASSLEFAGVSYNEQFF
CDR3 DNA: TGCGCCAGCAGCTTGGAATTTGCGGGAGTGTCCTACAATGAGCAGTTCTTC
J gene: TRBJ2-1
D gene: TRBD2
clone size: NA
V gene: TRBV5-1

CDR3 protein: CASSSDASGQETQYF
CDR3 DNA: TGTGCCAGCAGTTCCGATGCGTCCGGCCAAGAGACCCAGTACTTC
J gene: TRBJ2-5
D gene: NA
clone size: NA
V gene: TRBV6-5

CDR3 protein: CASRIDRSNQPQHF
CDR3 DNA: TGTGCCAGCAGAATCGACAGAAGCAATCAGCCCCAGCATTTT
J gene: TRBJ1-5
D gene: NA
clone size: once
V gene: TRBV6-5

CDR3 protein: CASSLLAQQETQYF
CDR3 DNA: TGTGCCAGCAGTTTACTAGCTCAGCAAGAGACCCAGTACTTC
J gene: TRBJ2-5
D gene: NA
clone size: few
V gene: TRBV27

CDR3 protein: CASSLRGAYGYTF
CDR3 DNA: TGTGCCAGCAGTTTGAGAGGGGCCTATGGCTACACCTTC
J gene: TRBJ1-2
D gene: NA
clone size: NA
V gene: TRBV27

CDR3 protein: CASSLRLAGGTGANVLTF
CDR3 DNA: TGTGCCAGCAGCCTTCGACTAGCGGGGGGGACTGGGGCCAACGTCCTGACTTTC
J gene: TRBJ2-6
D gene: TRBD2
clone size: NA
V gene: TRBV7-8

CDR3 protein: CASTSGATNEKLFF
CDR3 DNA: TGTGCCAGCACCTCGGGAGCAACTAATGAAAAACTGTTTTTT
J gene: TRBJ1-4
D gene: NA
clone size: NA
V gene: TRBV9

CDR3 protein: CASRVLNYGYTF
CDR3 DNA: TGTGCCAGCAGGGTTCTTAACTATGGCTACACCTTC
J gene: TRBJ1-2
D gene: NA
clone size: NA
V gene: TRBV2

CDR3 protein: CASERATNEKLFF
CDR3 DNA: TGTGCCAGCGAAAGGGCAACTAATGAAAAACTGTTTTTT
J gene: TRBJ1-4
D gene: NA
clone size: NA
V gene: TRBV6-1

CDR3 protein: CASSFWTGGNQPQHF
CDR3 DNA: TGTGCCAGCAGTTTCTGGACCGGGGGCAATCAGCCCCAGCATTTT
J gene: TRBJ1-5
D gene: NA
clone size: once
V gene: TRBV28

CDR3 protein: CASSPRQAGEQYF
CDR3 DNA: TGTGCCAGCAGTCCTCGACAGGCTGGCGAGCAGTACTTC
J gene: TRBJ2-7
D gene: NA
clone size: once
V gene: TRBV2

CDR3 protein: CASSQGDRPNQPQHF
CDR3 DNA: TGTGCCAGCTCCCAAGGTGACAGACCCAATCAGCCCCAGCATTTT
J gene: TRBJ1-5
D gene: NA
clone size: NA
V gene: TRBV18

CDR3 protein: CASSLGVGAGDTQYF
CDR3 DNA: TGTGCCAGCAGCTTAGGGGTGGGAGCGGGAGATACGCAGTATTTT
J gene: TRBJ2-3
D gene: NA
clone size: NA
V gene: TRBV7-6

CDR3 protein: CASSLMKYGYTF
CDR3 DNA: TGTGCCAGCAGCTTGATGAAGTATGGCTACACCTTC
J gene: TRBJ1-2
D gene: NA
clone size: NA
V gene: TRBV11-3